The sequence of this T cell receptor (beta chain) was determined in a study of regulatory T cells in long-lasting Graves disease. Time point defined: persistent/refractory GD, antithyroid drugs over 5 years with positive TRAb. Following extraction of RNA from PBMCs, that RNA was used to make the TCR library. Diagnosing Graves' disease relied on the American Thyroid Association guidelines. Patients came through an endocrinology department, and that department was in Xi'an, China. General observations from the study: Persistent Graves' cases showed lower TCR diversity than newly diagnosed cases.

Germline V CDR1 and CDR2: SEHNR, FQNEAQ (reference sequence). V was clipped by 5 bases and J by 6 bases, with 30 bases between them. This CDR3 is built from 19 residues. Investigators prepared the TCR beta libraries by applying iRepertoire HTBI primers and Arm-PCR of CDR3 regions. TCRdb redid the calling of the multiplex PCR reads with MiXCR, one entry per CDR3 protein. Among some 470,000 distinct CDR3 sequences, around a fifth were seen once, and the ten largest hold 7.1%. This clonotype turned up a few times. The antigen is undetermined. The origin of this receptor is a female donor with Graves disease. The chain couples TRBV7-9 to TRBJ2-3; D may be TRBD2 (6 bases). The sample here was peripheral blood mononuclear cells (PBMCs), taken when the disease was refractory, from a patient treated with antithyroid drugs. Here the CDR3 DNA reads TGTGCCAGCAGCCCACGTTATAGCGGAGTACTCGCGTACGGGGATACGCAGTATTTT. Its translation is CASSPRYSGVLAYGDTQYF. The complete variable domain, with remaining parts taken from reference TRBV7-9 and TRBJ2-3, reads DTGVSQNPRHKITKRGQNVTFRCDPISEHNRLYWYRQTLGQGPEFLTYFQNEAQLEKSRLLSDRFSAERPKGSFSTLEIQRTEQGDSAMYLCASSPRYSGVLAYGDTQYFGPGTRLTVL.